This T cell receptor beta chain was identified during a study of blood T cell repertoires in COVID-19. Study background: Samples representing acute and convalescent COVID-19 were sourced from the United States, Italy and Spain.

In the original processing: Amplification of reference gene primers was used by the study to estimate nucleated cell counts. The assay was immunoSEQ multiplex PCR, and TCRdb's table has in-frame clones only and misses some. The DNA was the basis for D and trimming; V, J and clone size are from that table. The sample holds 150,000 or so clones, roughly 82% seen once. The CDR3 has 14 amino acids. V was clipped by 3 bases and J by 4 bases, with 8 bases between them. CDR1 is SGDLS and CDR2 is YYNGEE in the germline V gene. The V gene is TRBV9, the J gene TRBJ2-6; TRBD1 might be the D (5 bases). The sample was peripheral blood. The sequence was collected from a woman in her 70s with acute or convalescent COVID-19. The CDR3 reads CASSGGSGANVLTF. The CDR3 DNA reads as TGTGCCAGCAGCGGGGGCTCCGGGGCCAACGTCCTGACTTTC.